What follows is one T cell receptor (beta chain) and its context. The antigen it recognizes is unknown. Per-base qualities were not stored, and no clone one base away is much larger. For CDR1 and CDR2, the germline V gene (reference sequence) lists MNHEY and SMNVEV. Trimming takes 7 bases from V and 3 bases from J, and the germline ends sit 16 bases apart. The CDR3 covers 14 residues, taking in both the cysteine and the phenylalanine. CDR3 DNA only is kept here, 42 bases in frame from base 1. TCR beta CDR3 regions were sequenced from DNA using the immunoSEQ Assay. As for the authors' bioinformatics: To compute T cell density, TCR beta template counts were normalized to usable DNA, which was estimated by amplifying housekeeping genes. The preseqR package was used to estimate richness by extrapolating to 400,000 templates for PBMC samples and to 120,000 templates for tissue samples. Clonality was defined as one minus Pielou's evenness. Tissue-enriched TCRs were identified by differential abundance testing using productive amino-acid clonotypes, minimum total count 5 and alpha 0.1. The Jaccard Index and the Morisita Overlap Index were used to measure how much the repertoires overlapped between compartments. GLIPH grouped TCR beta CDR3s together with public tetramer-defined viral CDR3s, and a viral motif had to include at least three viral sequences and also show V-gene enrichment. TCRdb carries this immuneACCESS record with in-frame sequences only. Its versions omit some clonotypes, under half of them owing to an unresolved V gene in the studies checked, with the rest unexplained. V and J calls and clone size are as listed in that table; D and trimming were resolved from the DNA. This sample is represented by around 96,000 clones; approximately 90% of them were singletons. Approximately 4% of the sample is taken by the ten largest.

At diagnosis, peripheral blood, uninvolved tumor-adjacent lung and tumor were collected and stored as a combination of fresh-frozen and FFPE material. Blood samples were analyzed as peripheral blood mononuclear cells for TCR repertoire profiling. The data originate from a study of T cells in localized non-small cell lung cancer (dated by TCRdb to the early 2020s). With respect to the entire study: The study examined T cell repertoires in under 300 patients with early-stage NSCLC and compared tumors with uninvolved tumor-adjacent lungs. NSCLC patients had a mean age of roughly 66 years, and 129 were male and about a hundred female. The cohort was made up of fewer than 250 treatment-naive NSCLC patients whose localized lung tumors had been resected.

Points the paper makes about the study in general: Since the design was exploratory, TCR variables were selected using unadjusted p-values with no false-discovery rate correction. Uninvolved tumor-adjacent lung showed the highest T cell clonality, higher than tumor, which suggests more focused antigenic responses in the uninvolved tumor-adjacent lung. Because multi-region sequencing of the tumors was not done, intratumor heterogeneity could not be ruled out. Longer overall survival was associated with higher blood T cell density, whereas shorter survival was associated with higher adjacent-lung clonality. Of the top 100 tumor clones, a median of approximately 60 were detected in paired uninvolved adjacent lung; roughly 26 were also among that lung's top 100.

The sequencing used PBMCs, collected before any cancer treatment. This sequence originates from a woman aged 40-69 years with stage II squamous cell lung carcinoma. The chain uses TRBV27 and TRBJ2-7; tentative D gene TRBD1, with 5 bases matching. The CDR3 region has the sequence CASTPDPQGYEQYF. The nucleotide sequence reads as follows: TGTGCCAGCACCCCGGACCCTCAGGGCTACGAGCAGTACTTC.